This is a list of T cell receptor beta chains from one sample in a study of blood T cells in healthy people across ages. One entry per CDR3 protein, called by TCRdb with MiXCR from the 5' RACE reads. The sample records roughly 700,000 distinct CDR3 sequences, over 45% being singletons. Sequenced input: blood. The origin of the receptors is an older woman in good health. The CDR3 runs from the conserved cysteine through the conserved F or W. A D gene is named only where the DNA matches it firmly. Where a row states a size, it is once, few, many or the class of an expanded clone; other rows omit it.

V gene	D gene	clone size	J gene	CDR3 protein	CDR3 DNA
TRBV11-1	.	few	TRBJ1-6	CASSLEDSNSPLHF	TGTGCCAGCAGCTTAGAGGACAGCAATTCACCCCTCCACTTT
TRBV2	TRBD1	.	TRBJ1-2	CASSEDRNYGYTF	TGTGCCAGCAGTGAGGACAGGAACTATGGCTACACCTTC
TRBV20-1	.	few	TRBJ2-3	CSASFPDTQYF	TGCAGTGCTAGTTTCCCAGATACGCAGTATTTT
TRBV29-1	.	once	TRBJ1-2	CSVGFGYTF	TGCAGCGTTGGTTTTGGCTACACCTTC
TRBV4-2	TRBD2	many	TRBJ2-7	CASSPAGVYEQYF	TGTGCCAGCAGTCCAGCGGGAGTGTACGAGCAGTACTTC
TRBV11-1	.	.	TRBJ2-7	CASSMWESSYEQYF	TGTGCCAGCAGCATGTGGGAGTCATCCTACGAGCAGTACTTC
TRBV12-3/TRBV12-4	.	.	TRBJ2-3	CASGRLESDMQYF	TGTGCCAGCGGTAGACTAGAATCAGATATGCAGTATTTT
TRBV20-1	TRBD1	few	TRBJ1-6	CSASGQGSGYNSPLHF	TGCAGTGCTAGCGGACAGGGTTCGGGGTATAATTCACCCCTCCACTTT
TRBV5-4	.	.	TRBJ2-1	CASSSPVSGEQFF	TGTGCCAGCAGCTCCCCGGTGTCGGGTGAGCAGTTCTTC
TRBV6-1	.	few	TRBJ2-5	CASSEGRTDQETQYF	TGTGCCAGCAGTGAGGGTAGGACAGACCAAGAGACCCAGTACTTC
TRBV2	.	few	TRBJ1-2	CASSQRYEIGDGYTF	TGTGCCAGCAGCCAACGGTACGAAATTGGGGATGGCTACACCTTC
TRBV10-3	.	.	TRBJ1-1	CAISDKDRSNTEAFF	TGTGCCATCAGTGATAAGGACAGATCTAACACTGAAGCTTTCTTT
TRBV7-2	.	.	TRBJ2-1	CASSRSGVTHNEQFF	TGTGCCAGCAGCCGATCGGGAGTAACCCACAATGAGCAGTTCTTC
TRBV27	.	many	TRBJ2-7	CASSLKGWSYEQYF	TGTGCCAGCAGTTTAAAAGGGTGGTCCTACGAGCAGTACTTC
TRBV12-3/TRBV12-4	TRBD1	.	TRBJ1-2	CASRGQGSPIF	TGTGCCAGCAGAGGACAGGGTTCCCCCATCTTC
TRBV12-3/TRBV12-4	TRBD1	few	TRBJ2-3	CASRPDRGAYTDTQYF	TGTGCCAGCAGACCCGACAGGGGAGCCTACACAGATACGCAGTATTTT
TRBV5-1	.	.	TRBJ1-2	CASSLALDSGGYTF	TGCGCCAGCAGCTTGGCCCTGGACAGCGGTGGCTACACCTTC
TRBV7-2	.	.	TRBJ2-2	CASSSVSRGELFF	TGTGCCAGCAGCTCGGTGTCGCGCGGGGAGCTGTTTTTT
TRBV2	.	.	TRBJ2-3	CASSRQFTDTQYF	TGTGCCAGCAGTCGACAGTTCACAGATACGCAGTATTTT
TRBV27	TRBD1	.	TRBJ2-1	CASSSSGLGDRGTHEQFF	TGTGCCAGCAGTTCCTCGGGTTTAGGAGACAGGGGTACGCATGAGCAGTTCTTC
TRBV29-1	TRBD1	many	TRBJ2-5	CSARGQTTETQYF	TGCAGCGCTAGGGGACAGACAACGGAGACCCAGTACTTC
TRBV10-3	TRBD1	few	TRBJ1-2	CAISQGKNGYTF	TGTGCCATCTCACAGGGGAAGAATGGCTACACCTTC
TRBV6-2/TRBV6-3	TRBD1	.	TRBJ1-1	CASSYLEDRGDEAFF	TGTGCCAGCAGTTACCTTGAGGACAGGGGTGATGAAGCTTTCTTT
TRBV5-1	TRBD2	.	TRBJ2-1	CASSLDGGCSNEQFF	TGCGCCAGCAGCTTGGACGGGGGGTGTAGCAATGAGCAGTTCTTC
TRBV20-1	.	few	TRBJ1-2	CSARKSSYGYTF	TGCAGTGCTAGAAAAAGCTCCTATGGCTACACCTTC
TRBV15	.	few	TRBJ2-5	CATSRDVRGLSETQYF	TGTGCCACCAGCAGAGATGTTCGGGGACTCTCAGAGACCCAGTACTTC
TRBV6-1	TRBD2	.	TRBJ2-2	CASSELAGGTDTGELFF	TGTGCCAGCAGTGAGCTAGCGGGAGGAACGGACACCGGGGAGCTGTTTTTT
TRBV20-1	.	.	TRBJ1-4	CSARGTNEKLFF	TGCAGTGCTAGAGGCACTAATGAAAAACTGTTTTTT
TRBV20-1	.	few	TRBJ1-1	CSARDRRSNTEAFF	TGCAGTGCTAGAGATCGTCGTTCGAACACTGAAGCTTTCTTT
TRBV9	.	.	TRBJ2-3	CASSAQVSSTDTQYF	TGTGCCAGCAGCGCACAAGTATCTAGCACAGATACGCAGTATTTT
TRBV20-1	TRBD2	.	TRBJ2-5	CSAQTSAPSQMQYF	TGCAGTGCCCAAACTAGCGCACCAAGCCAGATGCAGTACTTC
TRBV12-3/TRBV12-4	.	few	TRBJ2-3	CASSPRADSTDTQYF	TGTGCCAGCAGCCCACGGGCGGATAGCACAGATACGCAGTATTTT
TRBV12-3/TRBV12-4	TRBD2	many	TRBJ2-7	CASSRLAGPYEQYF	TGTGCCAGCAGCCGACTAGCGGGACCCTACGAGCAGTACTTC
TRBV20-1	TRBD2	.	TRBJ2-1	CSARDRKGLAVTNEQFF	TGCAGTGCTAGAGATCGTAAAGGACTAGCGGTAACAAATGAGCAGTTCTTC
TRBV6-1	.	few	TRBJ1-6	CASSARTRTDNSPLHF	TGTGCCAGCAGTGCTCGAACTCGGACAGATAATTCACCCCTCCACTTT
TRBV20-1	TRBD2	few	TRBJ2-7	CSAPDLLAGIYEQYF	TGCAGTGCCCCCGACCTCCTAGCGGGAATCTACGAGCAGTACTTC
TRBV30	.	many	TRBJ2-1	CAAFRRGEQFF	TGTGCCGCCTTTAGACGGGGTGAGCAGTTCTTC
TRBV3-1	TRBD1	.	TRBJ1-1	CASSQGGQGARKDTEAFF	TGTGCCAGCAGCCAAGGGGGACAGGGGGCGCGGAAGGACACTGAAGCTTTCTTT
TRBV27	.	.	TRBJ1-4	CASRAVNEKLFF	TGTGCCAGCAGGGCCGTTAATGAAAAACTGTTTTTT
TRBV6-5	TRBD2	few	TRBJ2-7	CASSYSSLAGDEQYF	TGTGCCAGCAGTTACTCGAGCCTAGCGGGAGATGAGCAGTACTTC
TRBV29-1	.	.	TRBJ2-2	CSVLESGLLNTGELFF	TGCAGCGTCCTCGAGAGCGGACTCTTGAACACCGGGGAGCTGTTTTTT
TRBV6-1	.	few	TRBJ2-5	CASSLTGTGETQYF	TGTGCCAGCAGCCTCACCGGGACGGGAGAGACCCAGTACTTC
TRBV10-3	TRBD1	.	TRBJ1-2	CAISAGQGAVNYGYTF	TGTGCCATCAGTGCCGGTCAGGGGGCGGTTAACTATGGCTACACCTTC
TRBV6-2/TRBV6-3	.	.	TRBJ2-1	CASGRTTYNEQFF	TGTGCCAGCGGACGTACAACCTACAATGAGCAGTTCTTC
TRBV29-1	.	many	TRBJ2-3	CSVEGRSTDTQYF	TGCAGCGTTGAAGGGAGGAGCACAGATACGCAGTATTTT
TRBV5-1	TRBD1	few	TRBJ1-2	CASSLKRINQGANGYTF	TGCGCCAGCAGCTTGAAGAGGATCAATCAGGGGGCCAATGGCTACACCTTC
TRBV9	TRBD2	.	TRBJ2-1	CASTRSGRAYNEQFF	TGTGCCAGCACCCGTAGCGGGAGGGCTTACAATGAGCAGTTCTTC
TRBV18	.	once	TRBJ2-7	CASSPGGFAGDEQYF	TGTGCCAGCTCACCAGGTGGGTTCGCTGGGGACGAGCAGTACTTC